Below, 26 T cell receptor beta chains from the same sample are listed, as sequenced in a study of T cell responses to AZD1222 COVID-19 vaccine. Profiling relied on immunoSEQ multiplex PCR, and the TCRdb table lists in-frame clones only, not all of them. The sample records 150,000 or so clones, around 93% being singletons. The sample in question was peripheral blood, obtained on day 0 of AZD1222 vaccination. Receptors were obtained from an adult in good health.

The CDR3 region is CASSFLEAGQPQHF. The DNA for the CDR3 is TGTGCCAGCAGCTTCTTAGAGGCAGGCCAGCCCCAGCATTTT. The gene calls are TRBV7-9 and TRBJ1-5; D is uncertain. Between the trimmed V and J ends, which lost 3 bases and 7 bases, there was a span of 13 bases. The CDR3 has 14 amino acids. The germline CDR1 and CDR2 sequences are SEHNR and FQNEAQ (reference sequence).

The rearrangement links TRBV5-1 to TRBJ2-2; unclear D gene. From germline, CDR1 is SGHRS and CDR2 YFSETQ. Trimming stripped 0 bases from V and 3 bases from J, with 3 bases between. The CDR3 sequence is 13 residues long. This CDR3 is CASSLADTGELFF. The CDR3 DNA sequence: TGCGCCAGCAGCTTGGCAGACACCGGGGAGCTGTTTTTT.

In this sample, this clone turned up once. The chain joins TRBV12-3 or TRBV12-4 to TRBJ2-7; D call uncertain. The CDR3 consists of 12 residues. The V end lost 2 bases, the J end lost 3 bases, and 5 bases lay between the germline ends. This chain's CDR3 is CASSLTVYEQYF. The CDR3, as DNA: TGTGCCAGCAGTTTAACCGTCTACGAGCAGTACTTC.

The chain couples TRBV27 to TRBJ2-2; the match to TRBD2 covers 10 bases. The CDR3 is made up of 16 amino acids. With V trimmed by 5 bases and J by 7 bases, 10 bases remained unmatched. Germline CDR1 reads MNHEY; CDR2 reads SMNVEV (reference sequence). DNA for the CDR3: TGTGCCAGCAGTATTCTAGCGGGGGCCAGAGGCGGGGAGCTGTTTTTT. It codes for CASSILAGARGGELFF.

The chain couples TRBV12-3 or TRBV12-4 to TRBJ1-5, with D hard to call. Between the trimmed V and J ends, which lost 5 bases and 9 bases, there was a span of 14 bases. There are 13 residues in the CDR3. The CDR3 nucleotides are TGTGCCAGCAGTCCCCTTTTGATCATGCCCCAGCATTTT. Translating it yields CASSPLLIMPQHF.

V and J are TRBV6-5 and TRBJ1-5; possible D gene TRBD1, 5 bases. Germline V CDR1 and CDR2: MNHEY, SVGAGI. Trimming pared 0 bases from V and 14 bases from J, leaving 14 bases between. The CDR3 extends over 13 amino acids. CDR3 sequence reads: CASSYSGTAEEHF. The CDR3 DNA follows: TGTGCCAGCAGTTACTCCGGGACCGCTGAAGAGCATTTT.

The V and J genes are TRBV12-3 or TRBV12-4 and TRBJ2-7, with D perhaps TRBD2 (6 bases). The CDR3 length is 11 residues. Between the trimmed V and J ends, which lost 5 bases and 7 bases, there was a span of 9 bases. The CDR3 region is CASSPGGEQYF. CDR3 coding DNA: TGTGCCAGCAGTCCCGGGGGTGAGCAGTACTTC.

Here the CDR3 reads CASSLYGAPQETQYF. In DNA, the CDR3 is TGTGCCAGCAGCTTATACGGGGCCCCCCAAGAGACCCAGTACTTC. The chain has TRBV7-8 and TRBJ2-5; the D gene could be TRBD1 or TRBD2 (5 bases each). CDR1 is SGHVS and CDR2 is FQNEAQ in the germline V gene. V lost 2 bases and J 1 base, leaving 11 bases between the germline ends. There are 15 residues in the CDR3.

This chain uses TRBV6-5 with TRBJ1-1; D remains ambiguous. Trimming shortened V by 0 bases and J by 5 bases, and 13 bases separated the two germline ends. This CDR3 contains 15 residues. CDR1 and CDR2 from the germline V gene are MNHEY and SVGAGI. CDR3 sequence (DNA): TGTGCCAGCAGTTACTCGAACGCTTGGGTGACTGAAGCTTTCTTT. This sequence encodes CASSYSNAWVTEAFF.

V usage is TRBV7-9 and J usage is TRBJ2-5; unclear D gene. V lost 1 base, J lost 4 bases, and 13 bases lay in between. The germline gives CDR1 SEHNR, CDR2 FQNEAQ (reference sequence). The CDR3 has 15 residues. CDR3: CASSLDLGMVETQYF. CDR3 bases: TGTGCCAGCAGCTTAGATTTGGGGATGGTAGAGACCCAGTACTTC. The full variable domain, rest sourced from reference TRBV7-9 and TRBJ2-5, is DTGVSQNPRHKITKRGQNVTFRCDPISEHNRLYWYRQTLGQGPEFLTYFQNEAQLEKSRLLSDRFSAERPKGSFSTLEIQRTEQGDSAMYLCASSLDLGMVETQYFGPGTRLLVL.

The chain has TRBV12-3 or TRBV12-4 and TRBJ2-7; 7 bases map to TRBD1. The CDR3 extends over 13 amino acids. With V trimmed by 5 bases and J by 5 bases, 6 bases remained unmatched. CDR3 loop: CASSGNRGHEQYF. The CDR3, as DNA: TGTGCCAGCAGTGGGAACAGGGGCCACGAGCAGTACTTC.

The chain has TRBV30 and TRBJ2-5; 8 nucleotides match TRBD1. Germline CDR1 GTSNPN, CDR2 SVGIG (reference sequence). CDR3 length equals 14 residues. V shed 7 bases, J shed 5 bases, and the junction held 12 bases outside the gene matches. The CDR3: CAYPPGGREETQYF. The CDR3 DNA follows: TGTGCCTACCCACCAGGGGGCAGGGAGGAGACCCAGTACTTC.

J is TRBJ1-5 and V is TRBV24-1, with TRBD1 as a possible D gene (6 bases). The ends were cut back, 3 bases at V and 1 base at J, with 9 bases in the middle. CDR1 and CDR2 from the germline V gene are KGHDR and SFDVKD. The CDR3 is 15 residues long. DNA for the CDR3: TGTGCCACCAGTGATGGACAGACAAGCAATCAGCCCCAGCATTTT. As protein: CATSDGQTSNQPQHF.

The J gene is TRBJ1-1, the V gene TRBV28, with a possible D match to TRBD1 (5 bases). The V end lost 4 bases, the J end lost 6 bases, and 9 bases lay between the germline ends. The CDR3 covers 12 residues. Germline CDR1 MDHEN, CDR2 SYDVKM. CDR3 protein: CASSYLGAEAFF. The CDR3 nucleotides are TGTGCCAGCAGTTACCTAGGGGCTGAAGCTTTCTTT.

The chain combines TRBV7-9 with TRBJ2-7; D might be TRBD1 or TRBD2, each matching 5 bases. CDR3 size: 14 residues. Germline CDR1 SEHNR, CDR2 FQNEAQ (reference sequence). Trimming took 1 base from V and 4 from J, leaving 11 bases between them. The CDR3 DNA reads TGTGCCAGCAGCTTAGGAGGGTGGGGGTACGAGCAGTACTTC. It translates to CASSLGGWGYEQYF.

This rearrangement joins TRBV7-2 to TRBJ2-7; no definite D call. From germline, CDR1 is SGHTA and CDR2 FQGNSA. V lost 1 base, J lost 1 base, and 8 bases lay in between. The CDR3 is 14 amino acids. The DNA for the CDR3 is TGTGCCAGCAGCTTAGATGGCGGATCCTACGAGCAGTACTTC. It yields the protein CASSLDGGSYEQYF.

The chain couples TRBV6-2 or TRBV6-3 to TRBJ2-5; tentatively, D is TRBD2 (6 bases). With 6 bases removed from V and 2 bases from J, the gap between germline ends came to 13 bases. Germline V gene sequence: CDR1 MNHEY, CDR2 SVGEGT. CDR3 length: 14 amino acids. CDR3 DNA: TGTGCCAGCAGCCCCTTTAGCGGTCAAGAGACCCAGTACTTC. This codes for CASSPFSGQETQYF.

The CDR3 sequence: CSAGTEFTNYGYTF. CDR3 nucleotides: TGCAGCGCTGGGACAGAATTTACTAACTATGGCTACACCTTC. The chain carries TRBV29-1 and TRBJ1-2; 7 nucleotides agree with TRBD1. CDR1 is SQVTM and CDR2 is ANQGSEA in the germline V gene. V was pared by 7 bases and J by 0 bases, with 8 bases of the junction left unmatched. The CDR3 length is 14 residues.

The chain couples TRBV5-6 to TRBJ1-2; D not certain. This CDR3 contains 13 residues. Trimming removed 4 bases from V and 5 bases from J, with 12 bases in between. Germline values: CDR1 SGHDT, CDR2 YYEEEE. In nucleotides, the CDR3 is TGTGCCAGCAGCCTGGTCCGGGGATATGGCTACACCTTC. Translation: CASSLVRGYGYTF.

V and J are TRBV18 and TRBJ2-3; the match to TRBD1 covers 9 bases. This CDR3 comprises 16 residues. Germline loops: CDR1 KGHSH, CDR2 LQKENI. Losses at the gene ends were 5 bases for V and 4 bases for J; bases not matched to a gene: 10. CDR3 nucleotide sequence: TGTGCCAGCTCATCAACCGGGACAGGGAGGTCAGATACGCAGTATTTT. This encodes CASSSTGTGRSDTQYF.

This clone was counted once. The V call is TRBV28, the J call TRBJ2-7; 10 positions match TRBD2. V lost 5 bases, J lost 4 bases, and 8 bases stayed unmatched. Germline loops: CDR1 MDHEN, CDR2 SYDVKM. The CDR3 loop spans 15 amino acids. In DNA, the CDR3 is TGTGCCAGCAGTCCCTATCTAGCGGGGGCTTACGAGCAGTACTTC. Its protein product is CASSPYLAGAYEQYF.

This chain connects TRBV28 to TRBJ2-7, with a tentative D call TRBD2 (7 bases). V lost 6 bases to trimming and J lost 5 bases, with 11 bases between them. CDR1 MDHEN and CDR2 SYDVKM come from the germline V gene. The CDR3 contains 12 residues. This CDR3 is CASREGGDEQYF. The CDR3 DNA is TGTGCCAGCAGAGAAGGGGGGGACGAGCAGTACTTC. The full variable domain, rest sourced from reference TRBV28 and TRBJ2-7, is DVKVTQSSRYLVKRTGEKVFLECVQDMDHENMFWYRQDPGLGLRLIYFSYDVKMKEKGDIPEGYSVSREKKERFSLILESASTNQTSMYLCASREGGDEQYFGPGTRLTVT.

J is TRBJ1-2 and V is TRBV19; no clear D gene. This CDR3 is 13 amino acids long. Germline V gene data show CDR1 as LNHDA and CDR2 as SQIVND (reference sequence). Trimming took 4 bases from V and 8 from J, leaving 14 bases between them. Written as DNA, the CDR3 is TGTGCCAGTAGTACTAATACTATGTTGGGCTACACCTTC. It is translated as CASSTNTMLGYTF.

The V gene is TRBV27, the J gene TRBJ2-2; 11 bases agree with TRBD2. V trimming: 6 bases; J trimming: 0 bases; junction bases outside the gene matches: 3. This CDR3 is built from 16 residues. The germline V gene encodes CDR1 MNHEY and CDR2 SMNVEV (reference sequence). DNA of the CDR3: TGTGCCAGCAGGCTAGCGGGGGGTCCGAACACCGGGGAGCTGTTTTTT. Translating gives CASRLAGGPNTGELFF.

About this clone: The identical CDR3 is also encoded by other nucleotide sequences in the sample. DNA for the CDR3: TGTGCCAGCAGCTTAGCCCCCACAGCTAACTATGGCTACACCTTC. Protein: CASSLAPTANYGYTF. This chain uses TRBV7-9 with TRBJ1-2; D not certain. The CDR3 totals 15 residues. Germline CDR1 SEHNR, CDR2 FQNEAQ (reference sequence). The V gene lost 0 bases and the J gene lost 0 bases, with 8 bases spanning the gap.

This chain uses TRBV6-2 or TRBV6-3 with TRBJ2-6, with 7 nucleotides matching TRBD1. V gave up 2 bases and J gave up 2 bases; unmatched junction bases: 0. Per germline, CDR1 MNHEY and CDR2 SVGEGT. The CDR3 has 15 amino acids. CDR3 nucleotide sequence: TGTGCCAGCAGTTACGACAGGGCTGGGGCCAACGTCCTGACTTTC. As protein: CASSYDRAGANVLTF.